This T cell receptor (beta chain) emerged from a study of CD8 T cells in ankylosing spondylitis. TCRdb independently ran MiXCR on the 5' RACE reads; one entry per CDR3 protein. The table lists approximately 220,000 distinct CDR3 sequences, around 20% of them singletons, with roughly 46% in the top ten. V was shortened by 2 bases and J by 5 bases, with 7 bases between the two germline ends. The CDR3 has 12 amino acids. Germline CDR1 and CDR2: MNHEY and SMNVEV (reference sequence). Worth noting for this clonotype: Its antigen is currently unknown.

Study results and limitations: Certain motif variants had earlier appeared in reactive arthritis synovial fluid and blood. Researchers reportedly found disease-linked clones significantly enriched in matched ankylosing spondylitis synovial fluid. In ankylosing spondylitis blood, a motif of roughly eight highly homologous TCR beta variants appeared characteristic. Relatively scarce in peripheral blood, disease-linked clones were CD8+.

The TCR comes from a male donor with ankylosing spondylitis. The V gene is TRBV27, the J gene TRBJ2-7; D unresolved. Sequences were obtained from blood, either unsorted or a sorted T cell fraction (not recorded which). The CDR3 DNA follows: TGTGCCAGCAGTTTAATGGGTCACGAGCAGTACTTC. It translates to CASSLMGHEQYF.